Listed here is a single T cell receptor beta chain. The data were taken from a study of T cell responses to AZD1222 COVID-19 vaccine. Germline loops: CDR1 MNHEY, CDR2 SVGAGI. Trimming cost V 6 bases and J 7 bases, with 10 bases left between them. This CDR3 contains 12 residues. Sequenced by immunoSEQ multiplex PCR; TCRdb stores in-frame clones only, minus some. This repertoire shows tens of thousands of clones, 80% found once; its top ten account for about 20%. The sample consisted of peripheral blood, taken on day 0 of AZD1222 vaccination. J is TRBJ1-5 and V is TRBV6-5, with no clear D. This TCR came from an adult in good health. The CDR3 loop reads CASSLEGQPQHF. DNA for the CDR3: TGTGCCAGCAGCTTGGAAGGCCAGCCCCAGCATTTT.